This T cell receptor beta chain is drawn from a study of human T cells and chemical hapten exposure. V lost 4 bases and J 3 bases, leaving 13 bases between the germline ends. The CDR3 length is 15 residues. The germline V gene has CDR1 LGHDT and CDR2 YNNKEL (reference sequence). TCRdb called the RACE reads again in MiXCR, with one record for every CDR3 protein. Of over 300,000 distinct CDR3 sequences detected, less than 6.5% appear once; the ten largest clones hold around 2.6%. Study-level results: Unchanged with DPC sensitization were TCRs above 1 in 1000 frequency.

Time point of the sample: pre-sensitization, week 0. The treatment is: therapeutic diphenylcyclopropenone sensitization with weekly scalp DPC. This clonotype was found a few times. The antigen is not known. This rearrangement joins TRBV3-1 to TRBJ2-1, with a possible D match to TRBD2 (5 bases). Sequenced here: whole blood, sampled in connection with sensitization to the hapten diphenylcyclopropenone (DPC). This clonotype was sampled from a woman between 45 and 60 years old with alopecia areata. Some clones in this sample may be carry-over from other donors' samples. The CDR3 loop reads CASSPQRTYYNEQFF. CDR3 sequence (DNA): TGTGCCAGCAGCCCACAGCGGACCTACTACAATGAGCAGTTCTTC.